Listed here are 20 T cell receptor beta chains from one sample, sequenced in a study of T-cell memory formation after mild COVID-19. MiXCR, run by TCRdb on the 5' RACE reads, gives a single entry per CDR3 protein. The sample records 270,000 or so distinct CDR3 sequences, more than 15% being singletons. Sequencing was done on a sample of PBMCs or a T cell subset sorted from them (not recorded which). The receptors here all came from a man between 18 and 29 years old who had mild COVID-19 (a few samples of this study predate the infection). Cell type and time point are not known.

The rearrangement uses TRBV29-1 and TRBJ2-5; a weak D match, TRBD1 (6 bases). V lost 3 bases and J 1 base, leaving 9 bases between the germline ends. This CDR3 has 13 residues. Germline CDR1 and CDR2: SQVTM and ANQGSEA. The CDR3 DNA reads TGCAGCGTTGAGAGGACAGCCCAAGAGACCCAGTACTTC. It translates to CSVERTAQETQYF.

The rearrangement uses TRBV27 and TRBJ1-4, with TRBD1 identical over 7 bases. The CDR3 spans 16 residues. The germline V gene encodes CDR1 MNHEY and CDR2 SMNVEV (reference sequence). With V trimmed by 5 bases and J by 3 bases, 9 bases remained unmatched. CDR3 loop: CASSLEGDRSNEKLFF. DNA for the CDR3: TGTGCCAGCAGTCTCGAAGGGGACAGATCTAATGAAAAACTGTTTTTT.

With regard to this clonotype: This may be a read error, as it is one base from a much larger clone. The chain combines TRBV29-1 with TRBJ1-2; 7 positions agree with TRBD1. CDR3 length: 11 residues. CDR1 and CDR2 (germline): SQVTM, ANQGSEA. V was clipped by 7 bases and J by 6 bases; unmatched bases: 5. CDR3 DNA sequence: TGCAGCGCAGACAGGGACGATGGCTACACCTTC. It is translated as CSADRDDGYTF.

V gene TRBV7-6 combines with J gene TRBJ2-5, with 8 bases aligning to TRBD2. V dropped 1 base and J dropped 5; count of bases not matched to a gene: 6. The germline V gene encodes CDR1 SGHVS and CDR2 FNYEAQ. The CDR3 totals 15 residues. CDR3 nucleotide sequence: TGTGCCAGCAGCTTAGTCGCGGGGGGTGTGGAGACCCAGTACTTC. Protein sequence: CASSLVAGGVETQYF.

The chain combines TRBV4-1 with TRBJ2-3; D gene ambiguous. Trimming shortened V by 2 bases and J by 0 bases, and 12 bases separated the two germline ends. This CDR3 is built from 16 residues. Germline V CDR1 and CDR2: MGHRA, YSYEKL. CDR3 residues: CASSQSTDVSTDTQYF. The CDR3 DNA reads as TGCGCCAGCAGCCAATCTACGGACGTTAGCACAGATACGCAGTATTTT.

This chain links TRBV4-3 with TRBJ1-6, with D perhaps TRBD1 (6 bases). The V and J ends lost 3 bases and 6 bases respectively, with 15 bases between them. This CDR3 is 16 amino acids long. CDR1 and CDR2 (germline): LGHNA, YSLEER. Here the CDR3 DNA reads TGCGCCAGCAGCCAGCACCGTAACAGGGTTAATTCACCCCTCCACTTT. Protein product: CASSQHRNRVNSPLHF.

This clonotype was observed a few times. This rearrangement joins TRBV11-2 to TRBJ2-3; 10 bases line up with TRBD1. The CDR3 extends over 15 amino acids. The ends lost 5 bases at V and 5 bases at J; junction bases unmatched: 7. In germline, CDR1 is SGHAT, CDR2 FQNNGV. CDR3 sequence reads: CASSPQTGGLDTQYF. For the CDR3, the DNA is TGTGCCAGCAGCCCCCAGACAGGGGGCCTAGATACGCAGTATTTT. Full variable domain (missing parts from reference TRBV11-2 and TRBJ2-3): EAGVAQSPRYKIIEKRQSVAFWCNPISGHATLYWYQQILGQGPKLLIQFQNNGVVDDSQLPKDRFSAERLKGVDSTLKIQPAKLEDSAVYLCASSPQTGGLDTQYFGPGTRLTVL.

This clonotype was seen a few times. The chain has TRBV11-2 and TRBJ2-7; D gene ambiguous. In germline, CDR1 is SGHAT, CDR2 FQNNGV. The V gene lost 3 bases and the J gene lost 7 bases, with 4 bases spanning the gap. The CDR3 consists of 10 residues. The DNA for the CDR3 is TGTGCCAGCAGCTTGGGGGAGCAGTACTTC. As protein: CASSLGEQYF.

This clonotype showed up just a few times. This sequence joins TRBV28 and TRBJ1-1, with 7 bases matching TRBD1. After removal of 6 bases from V and 4 bases from J, the junction contained 11 bases not matched to a gene. Germline CDR1 reads MDHEN; CDR2 reads SYDVKM. The CDR3 is made up of 15 amino acids. CDR3 region: CASRFLTGSGTEAFF. The CDR3 DNA is TGTGCCAGCAGATTTTTGACAGGGTCCGGCACTGAAGCTTTCTTT. The variable domain in full, with the rest retrieved from reference TRBV28 and TRBJ1-1, is DVKVTQSSRYLVKRTGEKVFLECVQDMDHENMFWYRQDPGLGLRLIYFSYDVKMKEKGDIPEGYSVSREKKERFSLILESASTNQTSMYLCASRFLTGSGTEAFFGQGTRLTVV.

This clonotype has a handful of counts. The J gene is TRBJ2-6, the V gene TRBV4-1, with a possible D match to TRBD1 (6 bases). Trimming took off 0 bases at V and 3 bases at J, with 6 bases between the two ends. The CDR3 has 15 residues. Germline CDR1 is MGHRA and CDR2 is YSYEKL. CDR3 nucleotides: TGCGCCAGCAGCCAAGACAGGGGTGGGGCCAACGTCCTGACTTTC. This translates into CASSQDRGGANVLTF.

This clonotype was observed at least ten times. This chain links TRBV5-1 with TRBJ1-1; the D gene is possibly TRBD1 (5 bases). Germline values: CDR1 SGHRS, CDR2 YFSETQ. The CDR3 runs to 13 residues. V dropped 1 base and J dropped 4 bases, with 8 bases sitting between them. The CDR3 is CASSLRGGTEAFF. DNA for the CDR3: TGCGCCAGCAGCTTGAGGGGCGGCACTGAAGCTTTCTTT.

This clonotype showed up just a few times. The genes are TRBV5-1 and TRBJ2-1; 7 bases agree with TRBD1. This CDR3 has 14 residues. Looked up from germline, CDR1 is SGHRS and CDR2 is YFSETQ. The J segment lost 7 bases and the V segment lost 4 bases, leaving 8 bases of the junction unmatched. The CDR3 protein is CASSPRQGQNEQFF. In nucleotides, the CDR3 is TGCGCCAGCAGCCCGAGACAGGGACAGAATGAGCAGTTCTTC.

The rearrangement links TRBV6-5 to TRBJ2-5; possibly TRBD2 for D (6 bases). CDR3 size: 15 residues. The germline V and J ends were trimmed by 0 bases and 11 bases, with 19 bases remaining between them. The germline V gene encodes CDR1 MNHEY and CDR2 SVGAGI. The CDR3 region is CASSYSIGDSPHQYF. CDR3 DNA: TGTGCCAGCAGTTACTCGATTGGGGACTCCCCACATCAGTACTTC.

V and J are TRBV7-2 and TRBJ1-4; unclear D gene. This CDR3 is built from 14 residues. Germline V lookup: CDR1 SGHTA, CDR2 FQGNSA. V was trimmed by 5 bases and J by 0 bases, leaving 7 bases between them. CDR3 in amino acids: CASSRVPTNEKLFF. The CDR3 DNA follows: TGTGCCAGCAGCCGGGTGCCAACTAATGAAAAACTGTTTTTT.

The chain combines TRBV6-1 with TRBJ2-2; D may be TRBD2 (5 bases). V lost 1 base to trimming and J lost 6 bases, with 9 bases between them. CDR1 is MNHNS and CDR2 is SASEGT in the germline V gene. This CDR3 region has 14 residues. The CDR3 protein is CASSEGTEAGELFF. The CDR3 DNA reads as TGTGCCAGCAGTGAAGGGACGGAGGCCGGGGAGCTGTTTTTT.

This clonotype has only a few counts. The rearrangement uses TRBV20-1 and TRBJ1-1, with D maybe TRBD1 (5 bases). Germline assignment: CDR1 DFQATT and CDR2 SNEGSKA (reference sequence). The CDR3 loop spans 15 amino acids. The ends were cut back, 1 base at V and 3 bases at J, with 15 bases in the middle. This CDR3 is CSARAWGIRDTEAFF. The DNA for the CDR3 is TGCAGTGCTAGAGCTTGGGGGATCAGGGACACTGAAGCTTTCTTT.

This chain connects TRBV6-5 to TRBJ1-5, with 7 bases lining up with TRBD1. J was trimmed by 6 bases and V by 5 bases; bases with no gene match: 7. The V gene's germline CDR1 is MNHEY and CDR2 SVGAGI. The CDR3 spans 14 residues. The CDR3 loop reads CASSEQGSVQPQHF. In DNA form, the CDR3 reads TGTGCCAGCAGTGAACAGGGGTCAGTTCAGCCCCAGCATTTT.

The CDR3 coding sequence is TGTGCCAGCAGCCTGACTAGCGAGGACACAGATACGCAGTATTTT. It translates to CASSLTSEDTDTQYF. The rearrangement uses TRBV14 and TRBJ2-3; 8 bases agree with TRBD2. Germline V CDR1 and CDR2: SGHDN, FVKESK. V shed 4 bases, J shed 2 bases, and the junction held 5 bases outside the gene matches. The CDR3 extends over 15 amino acids.

This clonotype was picked up a small number of times. The rearrangement joins TRBV15 to TRBJ2-1, with D uncertain. The germline CDR1 and CDR2 sequences are LNHNV and YYDKDF (reference sequence). This CDR3 is 13 amino acids long. Trimming pared 4 bases from V and 7 bases from J, leaving 11 bases between. The CDR3 region has the DNA TGTGCCACCAGCATCTTGGGGAATAATGAGCAGTTCTTC. The encoded protein is CATSILGNNEQFF.

This clonotype was observed a handful of times. V and J are TRBV6-2 or TRBV6-3 and TRBJ1-4; tentatively, D is TRBD1 (5 bases). The V gene's germline CDR1 is MNHEY and CDR2 SVGEGT. The CDR3 consists of 14 residues. The V end was cut by 6 bases, the J end by 6 bases, with 14 bases between. The CDR3 DNA reads TGTGCCAGCAGACGGCGGGGACTTTATGAAAAACTGTTTTTT. Encoded protein: CASRRRGLYEKLFF.